What follows are 2 T cell receptor beta chains derived from one specimen sequenced in a study of post-analysis software for immune sequencing data. Unique molecular identifiers had been added to the TCR beta cDNA libraries. Each CDR3 protein gets one entry after TCRdb re-called the PCR reads with MiXCR. The data show 750,000 to 950,000 distinct CDR3 sequences, 46% seen once. The antigens for these receptors are not known. General study findings and limits: TRBV5-6, TRBV5-1 and TRBV20-1 belonged to a set of about five TRBV segments that were more frequent in patients than controls.

The sample consisted of blood. Source of these receptors: a girl aged 10-17 years with multiple sclerosis.

The gene calls are TRBV10-3 and TRBJ2-1, with D tentatively TRBD2 (5 bases). The CDR3 spans 13 residues. Trimming stripped 6 bases from V and 6 bases from J, with 12 bases between. Germline lookup yields CDR1 ENHRY and CDR2 SYGVKD. The CDR3 region has the DNA TGTGCCATCAGGATCGGGAACCGCAATGAGCAGTTCTTC. Protein: CAIRIGNRNEQFF.

The chain uses TRBV5-6 and TRBJ2-5, with TRBD1 as a possible D gene (6 bases). The end of the DNA fits TRBJ2-7 better, so the J call may be wrong. From germline, CDR1 is SGHDT and CDR2 YYEEEE. CDR3 size: 15 residues. The CDR3 sequence is CASSLGRGITYEQYF. The CDR3 DNA is TGTGCCAGCAGCTTGGGCAGGGGAATCACCTACGAGCAGTACTTC.